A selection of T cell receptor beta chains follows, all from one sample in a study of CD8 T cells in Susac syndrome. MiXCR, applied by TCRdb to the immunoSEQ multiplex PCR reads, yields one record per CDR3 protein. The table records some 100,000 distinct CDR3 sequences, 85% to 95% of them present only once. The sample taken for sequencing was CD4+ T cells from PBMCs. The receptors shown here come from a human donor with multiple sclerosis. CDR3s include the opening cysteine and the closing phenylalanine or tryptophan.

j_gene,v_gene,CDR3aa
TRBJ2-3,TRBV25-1,CASSNMRLTDTQYF
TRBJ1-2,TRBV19,CASSIDRSYYGYTF
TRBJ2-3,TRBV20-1,CSARDLLAFPTDTQYF
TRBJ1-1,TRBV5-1,CASSLKDTNTEAFF
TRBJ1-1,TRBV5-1,CASSLGRDRGSNTEAFF
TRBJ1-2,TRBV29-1,CSVGAPYGYTF
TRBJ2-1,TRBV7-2,CASSLGGDRSNEQFF
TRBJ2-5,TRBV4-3,CASSRGASGAETQYF
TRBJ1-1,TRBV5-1,CASSLERTLGAFF
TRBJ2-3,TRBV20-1,CSAARTSGISDTQYF
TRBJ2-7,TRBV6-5,CASSYSIAGGPYEQYF
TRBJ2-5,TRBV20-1,CSASPVIAEPQETQYF
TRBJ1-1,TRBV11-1,CASSTVGGNTEAFF
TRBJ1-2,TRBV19,CASSIDRGFNGYTF
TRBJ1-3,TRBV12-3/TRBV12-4,CASSPVRGGNTIYF
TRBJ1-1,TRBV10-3,CAISEGQMNTEAFF
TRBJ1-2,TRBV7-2,CASSTGGSDRFDGYTF
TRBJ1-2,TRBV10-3,CAISSDQGYGYTF
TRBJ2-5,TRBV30,CAWSLGQGVLTQYF
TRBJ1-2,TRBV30,CAWNPGRANYGYTF
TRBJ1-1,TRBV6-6,CASSLGRGTNTEAFF
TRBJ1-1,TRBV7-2,CASSGAGATEAFF
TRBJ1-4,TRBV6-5,CASSYDWRAGEKLFF
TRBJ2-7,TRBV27,CASSPLTGIYEQYF
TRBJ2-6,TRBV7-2,CASSLYNSGANVLTF
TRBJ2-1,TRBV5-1,CASSSSGTSGLDEQFF
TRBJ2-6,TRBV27,CASSLRVPRVDSGANVLTF
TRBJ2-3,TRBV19,CASNPTRTDTQYF
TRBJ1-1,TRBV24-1,CATSDLLGKVFF
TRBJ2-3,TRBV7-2,CASSPNSGGTDTQYF
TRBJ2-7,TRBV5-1,CASSFRQGYEQYF
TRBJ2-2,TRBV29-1,CSVRRKTNTGELFF
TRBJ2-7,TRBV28,CASGEDRDSYEQYF
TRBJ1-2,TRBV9,CASSVGEWGIYGYTF
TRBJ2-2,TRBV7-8,CASSLGQRYTGELFF
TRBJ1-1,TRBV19,CASRTGVNTEAFF
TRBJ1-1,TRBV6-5,CASSYWAPMTGKNTEAFF
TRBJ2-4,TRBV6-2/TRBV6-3,CASSYFGGTNIQYF
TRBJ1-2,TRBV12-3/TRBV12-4,CASSSRDRGYTF
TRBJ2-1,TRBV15,CATSTRQLSSYNEQFF
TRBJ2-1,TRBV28,CASSPYTGSNEQFF
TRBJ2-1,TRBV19,CASRLAGLSYNEQFF
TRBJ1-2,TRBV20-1,CSARPTGRLVNYGYTF
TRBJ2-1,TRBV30,CAWCGRTTPIYNEQFF
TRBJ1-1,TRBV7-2,CASSPLGGRRRTEALF
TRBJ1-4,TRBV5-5,CASSLLGSTNEKLFF
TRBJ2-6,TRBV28,CASRDGSGANVLTF
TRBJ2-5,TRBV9,CASSVAGRGQTTGGGGGETQYF
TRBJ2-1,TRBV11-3,CASSLEVASTSGQFF
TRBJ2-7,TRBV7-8,CASSLTRTGQYF